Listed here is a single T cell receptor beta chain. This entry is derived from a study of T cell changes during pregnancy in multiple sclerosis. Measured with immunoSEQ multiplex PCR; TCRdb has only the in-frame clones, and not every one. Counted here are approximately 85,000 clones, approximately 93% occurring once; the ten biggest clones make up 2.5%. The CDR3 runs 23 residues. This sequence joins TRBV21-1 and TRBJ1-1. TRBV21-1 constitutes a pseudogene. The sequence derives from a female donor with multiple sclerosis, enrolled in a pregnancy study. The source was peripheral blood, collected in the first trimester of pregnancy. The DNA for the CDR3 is TGTGCCAGCAGCAAATGGAGGTCTACAGCGGGAGACCATATTTTGTCAGGAAACACTGAAGCTTTCTTT. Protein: CASSKWRSTAGDHILSGNTEAFF.